The text below deals with one T cell receptor beta chain. This sample stems from a study of blood T cell repertoires in COVID-19. In the study's own analysis: Amplifying reference gene primers gave estimates of nucleated cell counts. Clones were sequenced by immunoSEQ multiplex PCR, and TCRdb holds only the in-frame ones, with some missing. Clone size and the V and J calls come from that table; the DNA yielded D and trimming. This table has around 150,000 clones, about 79% appearing once. Which cohort a participant joined came from the clinical history participants gave. Germline lookup yields CDR1 SEHNR and CDR2 FQNEAQ (reference sequence). Trimming took off 5 bases at V and 0 bases at J, with 13 bases between the two ends. The CDR3 is made up of 16 amino acids.

The chain carries TRBV7-9 and TRBJ2-2; D is uncertain. This receptor was obtained from a woman aged 50 to 65 who had recovered from COVID-19. The sample was PBMCs or T cells enriched from blood (not recorded which). The CDR3 spells CASSTLPRTNTGELFF. In DNA form, the CDR3 reads TGTGCCAGCAGCACCTTACCCAGGACGAACACCGGGGAGCTGTTTTTT.